This record covers a single T cell receptor beta chain. Its antigen remains unidentified. Time point noted: persistent/refractory GD, antithyroid drugs over 5 years with positive TRAb. After RNA was extracted from PBMCs, the TCR library was made from it. The entry originates in a study of regulatory T cells in long-lasting Graves disease. In the study overall: Positive TSH receptor antibodies alongside over 5 years of antithyroid drugs were what marked Graves' disease as persistent. General study results and limits: Persistent patients had more shared public clonotypes (around 2,500) than new patients (about 900). Persistent disease preferred TRBV28, TRBJ1-2 and TRBJ2-5. Persistent Graves' disease cases displayed lower TCR diversity than newly diagnosed ones.

The TCR beta library used iRepertoire HTBI primers with Arm-PCR amplification of CDR3. TCRdb passed the multiplex PCR reads through MiXCR, listing each CDR3 protein once. The repertoire holds some 280,000 distinct CDR3 sequences, around a fifth seen once, with around three fifths in the top ten. The ends were cut back, 6 bases at V and 8 bases at J, with 13 bases in the middle. Looked up from germline, CDR1 is MDHEN and CDR2 is SYDVKM. The CDR3 length is 13 residues. The chain couples TRBV28 to TRBJ1-4; D is undetermined. The sample was peripheral blood mononuclear cells (PBMCs), taken when the disease was refractory, from a patient treated with antithyroid drugs. This receptor was obtained from a female donor with Graves disease. The CDR3 protein is CASRLGSGEKLFF. CDR3 nucleotides: TGTGCCAGCAGGCTCGGGAGTGGCGAAAAACTGTTTTTT. Using reference TRBV28 and TRBJ1-4 for the parts outside the CDR3, the full variable domain is DVKVTQSSRYLVKRTGEKVFLECVQDMDHENMFWYRQDPGLGLRLIYFSYDVKMKEKGDIPEGYSVSREKKERFSLILESASTNQTSMYLCASRLGSGEKLFFGSGTQLSVL.